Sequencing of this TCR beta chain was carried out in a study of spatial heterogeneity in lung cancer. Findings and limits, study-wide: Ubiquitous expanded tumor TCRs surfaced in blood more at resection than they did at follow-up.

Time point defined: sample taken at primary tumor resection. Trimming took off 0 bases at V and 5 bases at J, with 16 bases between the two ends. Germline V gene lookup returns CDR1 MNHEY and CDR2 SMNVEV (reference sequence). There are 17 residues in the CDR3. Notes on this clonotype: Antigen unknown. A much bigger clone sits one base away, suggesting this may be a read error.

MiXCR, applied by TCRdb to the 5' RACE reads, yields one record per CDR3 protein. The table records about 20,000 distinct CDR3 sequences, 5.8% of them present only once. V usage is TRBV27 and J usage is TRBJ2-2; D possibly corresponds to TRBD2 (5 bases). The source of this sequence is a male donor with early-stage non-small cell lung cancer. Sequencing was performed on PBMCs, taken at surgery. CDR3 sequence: CASSLSPGVARTGELFF. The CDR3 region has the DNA TGTGCCAGCAGTTTATCACCCGGGGTGGCGAGGACCGGGGAGCTGTTTTTT.